A selection of T cell receptor beta chains follows, all from one sample in a study of shared clonotypes between healthy human individuals. TCRdb's copy holds only in-frame clones and misses some; the assay was immunoSEQ multiplex PCR. The sample includes hundreds of thousands of clones, 80% to 95% of them seen just once. Sequencing was performed on naive CD8+ T cells sorted from blood. The receptors shown here come from a man aged 25 to 45 in good health. The CDR3 runs from the conserved cysteine through the conserved F or W. A D gene is named only where the DNA matches it firmly. For some rows the clone size is stated as once, few or many, or as a class when expanded; others skip it.

D gene: NA
clone size: NA
J gene: TRBJ2-1
V gene: TRBV10-3
CDR3 protein: CAIREETYNEQFF
CDR3 DNA: TGTGCCATCAGAGAGGAGACCTACAATGAGCAGTTCTTC

D gene: NA
clone size: NA
J gene: TRBJ2-5
V gene: TRBV9
CDR3 protein: CASSVRGRVQETQYF
CDR3 DNA: TGTGCCAGCAGCGTAAGGGGGAGGGTCCAAGAGACCCAGTACTTC

D gene: TRBD2
clone size: NA
J gene: TRBJ2-5
V gene: TRBV27
CDR3 protein: CASSSIAGGASETQYF
CDR3 DNA: TGTGCCAGCAGTTCAATAGCGGGAGGCGCGTCGGAGACCCAGTACTTC

D gene: TRBD2
clone size: NA
J gene: TRBJ2-3
V gene: TRBV27
CDR3 protein: CASRISLAGEGTQYF
CDR3 DNA: TGTGCCAGCAGGATATCACTAGCGGGAGAGGGTACGCAGTATTTT

D gene: NA
clone size: NA
J gene: TRBJ2-7
V gene: TRBV27
CDR3 protein: CASSFRGNEQYF
CDR3 DNA: TGTGCCAGCAGTTTTAGGGGAAACGAGCAGTACTTC

D gene: TRBD1
clone size: NA
J gene: TRBJ2-6
V gene: TRBV11-2
CDR3 protein: CASSSRTGDRSGANVLTF
CDR3 DNA: TGTGCCAGCAGCTCCCGGACAGGCGATAGATCTGGGGCCAACGTCCTGACTTTC

D gene: NA
clone size: NA
J gene: TRBJ1-4
V gene: TRBV19
CDR3 protein: CASSMPTNEKLFF
CDR3 DNA: TGTGCCAGTAGTATGCCAACTAATGAAAAACTGTTTTTT

D gene: TRBD1
clone size: NA
J gene: TRBJ1-2
V gene: TRBV30
CDR3 protein: CAWSKGTGLYYGYTF
CDR3 DNA: TGTGCCTGGAGTAAAGGGACAGGGCTTTACTATGGCTACACCTTC

D gene: NA
clone size: few
J gene: TRBJ2-1
V gene: TRBV27
CDR3 protein: CASREGISEQFF
CDR3 DNA: TGTGCCAGCAGGGAGGGTATCAGTGAGCAGTTCTTC

D gene: TRBD2
clone size: NA
J gene: TRBJ2-7
V gene: TRBV27
CDR3 protein: CASSSLPTREASYEQYF
CDR3 DNA: TGTGCCAGCAGTTCCCTCCCAACGCGGGAGGCTTCTTACGAGCAGTACTTC

D gene: TRBD1
clone size: NA
J gene: TRBJ2-7
V gene: TRBV28
CDR3 protein: CASSPRDRGGEQYF
CDR3 DNA: TGTGCCAGCAGCCCACGGGACAGGGGTGGCGAGCAGTACTTC

D gene: NA
clone size: NA
J gene: TRBJ2-1
V gene: TRBV5-1
CDR3 protein: CASTGHGPNEQFF
CDR3 DNA: TGCGCCAGCACCGGGCACGGGCCGAATGAGCAGTTCTTC

D gene: NA
clone size: NA
J gene: TRBJ1-2
V gene: TRBV27
CDR3 protein: CASSHPGGADGYTF
CDR3 DNA: TGTGCCAGCAGCCATCCCGGGGGCGCCGATGGCTACACCTTC

D gene: TRBD2
clone size: NA
J gene: TRBJ2-2
V gene: TRBV6-1
CDR3 protein: CASSEDVGGGTGELFF
CDR3 DNA: TGTGCCAGCAGTGAAGATGTCGGGGGGGGCACCGGGGAGCTGTTTTTT

D gene: NA
clone size: NA
J gene: TRBJ2-6
V gene: TRBV15
CDR3 protein: CATSGTPALDGANVLTF
CDR3 DNA: TGTGCCACCAGCGGCACACCAGCCTTGGATGGGGCCAACGTCCTGACTTTC

D gene: TRBD2
clone size: NA
J gene: TRBJ2-3
V gene: TRBV7-9
CDR3 protein: CASSSSSGSATDTQYF
CDR3 DNA: TGTGCCAGCAGCTCCTCTAGCGGATCCGCCACAGATACGCAGTATTTT

D gene: NA
clone size: NA
J gene: TRBJ2-3
V gene: TRBV11-2
CDR3 protein: CASSSYSVPSTDTQYF
CDR3 DNA: TGTGCCAGCAGCTCCTATAGCGTCCCTAGCACAGATACGCAGTATTTT

D gene: NA
clone size: once
J gene: TRBJ2-7
V gene: TRBV7-9
CDR3 protein: CASSLPNLPGSYEQYF
CDR3 DNA: TGTGCCAGCAGCTTACCTAATCTCCCAGGGTCCTACGAGCAGTACTTC

D gene: TRBD1
clone size: NA
J gene: TRBJ2-2
V gene: TRBV5-6
CDR3 protein: CASSWGQGDTGELFF
CDR3 DNA: TGTGCCAGCAGCTGGGGACAGGGTGACACCGGGGAGCTGTTTTTT

D gene: NA
clone size: many
J gene: TRBJ2-2
V gene: TRBV7-6
CDR3 protein: CASSLGASEGGELFF
CDR3 DNA: TGTGCCAGCAGCTTAGGTGCTAGCGAGGGCGGGGAGCTGTTTTTT

D gene: NA
clone size: NA
J gene: TRBJ1-2
V gene: TRBV7-6
CDR3 protein: CASSLEPGLDYGYTF
CDR3 DNA: TGTGCCAGCAGCTTAGAACCAGGGTTGGACTATGGCTACACCTTC

D gene: NA
clone size: NA
J gene: TRBJ2-1
V gene: TRBV11-2
CDR3 protein: CASSLFVNVVYNEQFF
CDR3 DNA: TGTGCCAGCAGCTTATTCGTAAACGTGGTCTACAATGAGCAGTTCTTC

D gene: TRBD2
clone size: NA
J gene: TRBJ2-1
V gene: TRBV7-6
CDR3 protein: CASRPRTSGNNEQFF
CDR3 DNA: TGTGCCAGCAGACCTAGGACTAGCGGAAACAATGAGCAGTTCTTC

D gene: NA
clone size: NA
J gene: TRBJ2-3
V gene: TRBV2
CDR3 protein: CASSQRDRASTDTQYF
CDR3 DNA: TGTGCCAGCAGTCAAAGAGACAGAGCTAGCACAGATACGCAGTATTTT

D gene: NA
clone size: once
J gene: TRBJ2-1
V gene: TRBV28
CDR3 protein: CASRKTDSYNEQFF
CDR3 DNA: TGTGCCAGCAGGAAAACGGACAGCTACAATGAGCAGTTCTTC

D gene: NA
clone size: NA
J gene: TRBJ2-7
V gene: TRBV27
CDR3 protein: CASSSRPLSYEQYF
CDR3 DNA: TGTGCCAGCAGTTCCCGCCCCCTATCCTACGAGCAGTACTTC

D gene: TRBD2
clone size: NA
J gene: TRBJ2-7
V gene: TRBV19
CDR3 protein: CASSIDHSPRLAGGINEQYF
CDR3 DNA: TGTGCCAGTAGTATAGATCACTCGCCCCGACTAGCGGGAGGTATCAACGAGCAGTACTTC

D gene: NA
clone size: once
J gene: TRBJ2-3
V gene: TRBV7-8
CDR3 protein: CASSLAPRLTDTQYF
CDR3 DNA: TGTGCCAGCAGCTTAGCGCCGCGTCTGACAGATACGCAGTATTTT

D gene: NA
clone size: few
J gene: TRBJ2-7
V gene: TRBV28
CDR3 protein: CASSGHEQYF
CDR3 DNA: TGTGCCAGCAGTGGCCACGAGCAGTACTTC

D gene: NA
clone size: NA
J gene: TRBJ2-7
V gene: TRBV29-1
CDR3 protein: CSVRTAGSYEQYF
CDR3 DNA: TGCAGCGTCCGGACAGCTGGGAGCTACGAGCAGTACTTC

D gene: NA
clone size: NA
J gene: TRBJ2-7
V gene: TRBV19
CDR3 protein: CASSIERVPAYEQYF
CDR3 DNA: TGTGCCAGTAGTATAGAACGAGTCCCGGCCTACGAGCAGTACTTC

D gene: NA
clone size: NA
J gene: TRBJ2-3
V gene: TRBV14
CDR3 protein: CASSQGSLGDTQYF
CDR3 DNA: TGTGCCAGCAGCCAAGGAAGTCTGGGAGATACGCAGTATTTT

D gene: NA
clone size: NA
J gene: TRBJ2-7
V gene: TRBV2
CDR3 protein: CASRGRYEQYF
CDR3 DNA: TGTGCCAGCAGGGGACGGTACGAGCAGTACTTC

D gene: TRBD2
clone size: once
J gene: TRBJ2-7
V gene: TRBV6-1
CDR3 protein: CASSEGLAASYEQYF
CDR3 DNA: TGTGCCAGCAGTGAAGGACTAGCGGCATCCTACGAGCAGTACTTC

D gene: TRBD2
clone size: NA
J gene: TRBJ2-2
V gene: TRBV28
CDR3 protein: CASSLGTSGSQVGELFF
CDR3 DNA: TGTGCCAGCAGTCTGGGGACTAGCGGGAGTCAAGTCGGGGAGCTGTTTTTT

D gene: NA
clone size: NA
J gene: TRBJ2-7
V gene: TRBV5-1
CDR3 protein: CASSGDISAYEQYF
CDR3 DNA: TGCGCCAGCAGCGGGGACATTTCGGCATACGAGCAGTACTTC

D gene: NA
clone size: NA
J gene: TRBJ2-7
V gene: TRBV4-1
CDR3 protein: CASSYRDSLIYEQYF
CDR3 DNA: TGCGCCAGCAGCTACCGGGACTCCTTAATCTACGAGCAGTACTTC

D gene: NA
clone size: NA
J gene: TRBJ2-1
V gene: TRBV7-7
CDR3 protein: CASSLNPNVNEQFF
CDR3 DNA: TGTGCCAGCAGCTTAAATCCAAACGTTAATGAGCAGTTCTTC

D gene: TRBD1
clone size: NA
J gene: TRBJ1-2
V gene: TRBV7-9
CDR3 protein: CASSGHGTGGIYGYTF
CDR3 DNA: TGTGCCAGCAGCGGGCACGGGACAGGGGGAATATATGGCTACACCTTC

D gene: TRBD1
clone size: NA
J gene: TRBJ2-7
V gene: TRBV7-9
CDR3 protein: CASSSGTGTSYEQYF
CDR3 DNA: TGTGCCAGCAGCTCCGGGACAGGGACGTCCTACGAGCAGTACTTC

D gene: NA
clone size: NA
J gene: TRBJ1-1
V gene: TRBV7-2
CDR3 protein: CASSLRTLQGRDTEAFF
CDR3 DNA: TGTGCCAGCAGCTTGAGGACACTTCAGGGGAGAGACACTGAAGCTTTCTTT

D gene: NA
clone size: NA
J gene: TRBJ2-7
V gene: TRBV7-9
CDR3 protein: CASSLSIRPYEQYF
CDR3 DNA: TGTGCCAGCAGCTTGAGCATACGGCCATACGAGCAGTACTTC

D gene: TRBD2
clone size: NA
J gene: TRBJ2-1
V gene: TRBV15
CDR3 protein: CATSREGAGGAEQFF
CDR3 DNA: TGTGCCACCAGCAGAGAGGGAGCGGGAGGGGCCGAGCAGTTCTTC